The subject of this entry is one T cell receptor beta chain. The record originates from a study of blood T cell repertoires in COVID-19. Study in general: PBMCs, B-cell-depleted T cells, or T cells provided the cDNA or gDNA that made up the material.

Original methodology: Amplification of reference gene primers was used by the study to estimate nucleated cell counts. TCRdb's copy holds only in-frame clones and misses some; the assay was immunoSEQ multiplex PCR. Clonal size and the V and J genes are those of that table, whereas D and trimming came from the DNA. The sample shows tens of thousands of clones, approximately 90% of them seen only once. The CDR3 sequence is 15 residues long. Germline assignment: CDR1 SGHRS and CDR2 YFSETQ. Trimming stripped 2 bases from V and 0 bases from J, with 11 bases between. This receptor was obtained from an elderly woman with active COVID-19. Sequenced material: peripheral blood. The genes are TRBV5-1 and TRBJ2-5; no clear D gene. The CDR3 sequence is CASSLSLSDQETQYF. For the CDR3, the DNA is TGCGCCAGCAGCTTATCGCTCTCGGACCAAGAGACCCAGTACTTC.